This T cell receptor beta chain is from a study of OX40 agonist ivuxolimab in advanced cancers. Study-wide findings and caveats: Averaging showed that CD8+ T cells had more expanded clones than CD4+ did.

TCRdb keeps only in-frame clones here, not all; method: immunoSEQ multiplex PCR. The table lists 75,000 to 100,000 clones, roughly 80% of them singletons. A remark on this clone: Its antigen remains unknown.

The receptor was isolated from an adult with an advanced solid tumor such as melanoma, head and neck, liver or kidney cancer. The input for sequencing was CD4+ or CD8+ T cells sorted from blood, taken in a trial of the OX40 agonist ivuxolimab.

The CDR3 protein is CASSLINTDTQYF. The CDR3 region has the DNA TGTGCCAGCAGCTTAATAAATACCGATACGCAGTATTTT. The chain links TRBV7-3 to TRBJ2-3; no firm D call. V lost 1 base, J lost 6 bases, and 8 bases lay in between. Germline-derived CDR1 and CDR2 are SGHTA and FQGTGA. This CDR3 is built from 13 residues.